Listed below are T cell receptor beta chains from one sample, sequenced in a study of T cells in tuberculosis. Clones were sequenced by immunoSEQ multiplex PCR, and TCRdb holds only the in-frame ones, with some missing. The sample has 85,000 to 90,000 clones; approximately 90% are singletons. Sequenced material: CD1b-GMM tetramer-negative cells sorted from PBMCs. These receptors were obtained from an adult woman with latent tuberculosis. Each CDR3 is given with its conserved first and last residue. A D gene is named only where the DNA matches it firmly. Size is stated for part of the rows, as once, few or many counts, or as a class when the clone is expanded.

D,size,J,V,DNA,CDR3
.,.,TRBJ1-5,TRBV2,TGTGCCAGCAGTGAGGGGGCAGGGTTTCAGCCCCAGCATTTT,CASSEGAGFQPQHF
TRBD1,.,TRBJ1-1,TRBV25-1,TGTGCCAGCAGTGAATATACCGACAGGGGCCCTGAAGCTTTCTTT,CASSEYTDRGPEAFF
.,.,TRBJ1-6,TRBV7-2,TGTGCCAGCAGCTCGTCCCCCTTCCAGGGCCAGAATTCACCCCTCCACTTT,CASSSSPFQGQNSPLHF
TRBD1,.,TRBJ2-5,TRBV7-2,TGTGCCAGCAGCTCACAGGGGGCGCCTCTCCAGACCCAGTACTTC,CASSSQGAPLQTQYF
TRBD1,few,TRBJ1-6,TRBV4-1,TGCGCCAGCAGCCAAAGGGACAGGGATGTTTTACCCCTCCACTTT,CASSQRDRDVLPLHF
.,.,TRBJ2-7,TRBV5-1,TGCGCCAGCAGCTTGGCCGGTTCCCCTGATCAGTACTTC,CASSLAGSPDQYF
TRBD2,.,TRBJ2-5,TRBV7-3,TGTGCCAGCAGCTTAACTGCGGGGGAAGAGACCCAGTACTTC,CASSLTAGEETQYF
TRBD1,.,TRBJ1-2,TRBV19,TGTGCCAGTAGTTCGACCGGGACAGCGCTCCTACGGGCCTATGGCTACACCTTC,CASSSTGTALLRAYGYTF
.,.,TRBJ2-7,TRBV6-6,TGTGCCAGCAGTTACGTCGAGGGTTACGAGCAGTACTTC,CASSYVEGYEQYF
TRBD2,.,TRBJ2-1,TRBV6-6,TGTGCCAGCAGCTCCAAACTAGCGGGGGCTTACAATGAGCAGTTCTTC,CASSSKLAGAYNEQFF
TRBD2,once,TRBJ2-3,TRBV30,TGTGCCTGGACCCCAGCGGGGACCACAGATACGCAGTATTTT,CAWTPAGTTDTQYF
TRBD1,.,TRBJ1-4,TRBV7-2,TGTGCCAGCAGCTCGGGACAGGGGACTAATGAAAAACTGTTTTTT,CASSSGQGTNEKLFF
.,.,TRBJ2-4,TRBV7-9,TGTGCCAGCAGCTTATCGTCCAAAAACATTCAGTACTTC,CASSLSSKNIQYF
.,.,TRBJ2-1,TRBV19,TGTGCCAGTAGTATTCGGGTCTACAATGAGCAGTTCTTC,CASSIRVYNEQFF
.,.,TRBJ1-3,TRBV6-5,TGTGCCAGCAGCTCCTCGTTGGGAAACACCATATATTTT,CASSSSLGNTIYF
TRBD1,.,TRBJ2-3,TRBV4-1,TGCGCCAGCAGCCCAGTCGGGACAGGAGGCACAGATACGCAGTATTTT,CASSPVGTGGTDTQYF
.,.,TRBJ1-2,TRBV7-9,TGTGCCAGCAGCTCTTCTTCGGGGGATGGCTACACCTTC,CASSSSSGDGYTF
.,.,TRBJ2-1,TRBV6-5,TGTGCCAGCAGTTACTCTCCGGGAAACAATGAGCAGTTCTTC,CASSYSPGNNEQFF
.,.,TRBJ1-2,TRBV6-6,TGTGCCAGCAGTTACGGAGCCCTCTACACCTTC,CASSYGALYTF
.,.,TRBJ2-5,TRBV5-4,TGTGCCAGCAGCTTCCGCAGACAAGAGACCCAGTACTTC,CASSFRRQETQYF
TRBD1,few,TRBJ1-6,TRBV19,TGTGCCAGCAACCGGGACAGGGCGTACTCACCCCTCCACTTT,CASNRDRAYSPLHF